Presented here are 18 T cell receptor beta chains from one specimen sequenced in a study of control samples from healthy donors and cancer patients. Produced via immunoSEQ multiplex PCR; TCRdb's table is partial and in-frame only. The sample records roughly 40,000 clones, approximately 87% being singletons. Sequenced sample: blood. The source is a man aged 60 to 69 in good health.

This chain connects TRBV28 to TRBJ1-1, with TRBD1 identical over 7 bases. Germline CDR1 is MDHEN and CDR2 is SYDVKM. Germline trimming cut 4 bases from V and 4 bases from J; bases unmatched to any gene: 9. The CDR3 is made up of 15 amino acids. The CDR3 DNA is TGTGCCAGCAGTTCCCCTCTAGCAGGGGGCACTGAAGCTTTCTTT. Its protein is CASSSPLAGGTEAFF.

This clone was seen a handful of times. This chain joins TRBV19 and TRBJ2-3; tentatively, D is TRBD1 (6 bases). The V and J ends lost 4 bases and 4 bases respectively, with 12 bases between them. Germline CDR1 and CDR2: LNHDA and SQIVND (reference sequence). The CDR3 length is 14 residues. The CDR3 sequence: CASSTIQGADTQYF. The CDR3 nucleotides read TGTGCCAGTAGTACGATACAGGGAGCAGATACGCAGTATTTT. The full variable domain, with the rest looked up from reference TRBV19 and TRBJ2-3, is DGGITQSPKYLFRKEGQNVTLSCEQNLNHDAMYWYRQDPGQGLRLIYYSQIVNDFQKGDIAEGYSVSREKKESFPLTVTSAQKNPTAFYLCASSTIQGADTQYFGPGTRLTVL.

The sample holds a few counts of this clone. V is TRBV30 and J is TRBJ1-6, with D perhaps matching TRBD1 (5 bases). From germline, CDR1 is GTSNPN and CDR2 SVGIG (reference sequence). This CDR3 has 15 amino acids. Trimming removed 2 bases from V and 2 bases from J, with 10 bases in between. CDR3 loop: CAWSPGGTYNSPLHF. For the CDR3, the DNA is TGTGCCTGGAGTCCCGGGGGGACCTATAATTCACCCCTCCACTTT.

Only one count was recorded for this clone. The CDR3 DNA reads as TGTGCCAGCAGTTCGCTACCAGGGGGCACAGATACGCAGTATTTT. It yields the protein CASSSLPGGTDTQYF. The chain joins TRBV6-5 to TRBJ2-3; D is perhaps TRBD1 (6 bases). The CDR3 loop spans 15 amino acids. The germline V gene encodes CDR1 MNHEY and CDR2 SVGAGI. V was pared by 4 bases and J by 1 base, with 12 bases between.

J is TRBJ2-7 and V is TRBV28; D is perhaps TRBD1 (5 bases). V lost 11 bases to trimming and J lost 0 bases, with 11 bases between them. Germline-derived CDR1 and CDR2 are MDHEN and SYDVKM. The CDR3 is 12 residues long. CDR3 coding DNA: TGTGCCTTGGGCCAGGGCTCCTACGAGCAGTACTTC. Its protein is CALGQGSYEQYF.

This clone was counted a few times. CDR3 DNA sequence: TGTGCCTGGAGATTGGCTGGCTCCTACAATGAGCAGTTCTTC. Translating gives CAWRLAGSYNEQFF. This rearrangement joins TRBV30 to TRBJ2-1; D is undetermined. The CDR3 extends over 14 amino acids. The V end was cut by 3 bases, the J end by 0 bases, with 9 bases between. The germline CDR1 and CDR2 sequences are GTSNPN and SVGIG (reference sequence).

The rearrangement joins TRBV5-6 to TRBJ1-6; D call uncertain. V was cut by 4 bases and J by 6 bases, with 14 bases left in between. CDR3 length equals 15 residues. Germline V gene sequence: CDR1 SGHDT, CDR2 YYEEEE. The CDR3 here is CASSLAGQSNSPLHF. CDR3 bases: TGTGCCAGCAGCCTAGCTGGGCAATCTAATTCACCCCTCCACTTT. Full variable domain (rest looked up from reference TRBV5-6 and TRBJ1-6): DAGVTQSPTHLIKTRGQQVTLRCSPKSGHDTVSWYQQALGQGPQFIFQYYEEEERQRGNFPDRFSGHQFPNYSSELNVNALLLGDSALYLCASSLAGQSNSPLHFGNGTRLTVT.

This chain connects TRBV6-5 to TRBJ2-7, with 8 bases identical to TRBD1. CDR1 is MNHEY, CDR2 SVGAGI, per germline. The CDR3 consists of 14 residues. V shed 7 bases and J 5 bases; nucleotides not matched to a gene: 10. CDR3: CASKPRAGGHEQYF. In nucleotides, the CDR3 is TGTGCCAGCAAGCCAAGGGCAGGGGGCCACGAGCAGTACTTC.

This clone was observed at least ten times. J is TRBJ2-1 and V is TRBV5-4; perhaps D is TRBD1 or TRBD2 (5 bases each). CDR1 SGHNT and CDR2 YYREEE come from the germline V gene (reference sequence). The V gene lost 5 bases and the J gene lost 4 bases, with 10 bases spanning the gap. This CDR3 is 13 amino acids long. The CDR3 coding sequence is TGTGCCAGCAGTGCTGGGGGATACAATGAGCAGTTCTTC. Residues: CASSAGGYNEQFF.

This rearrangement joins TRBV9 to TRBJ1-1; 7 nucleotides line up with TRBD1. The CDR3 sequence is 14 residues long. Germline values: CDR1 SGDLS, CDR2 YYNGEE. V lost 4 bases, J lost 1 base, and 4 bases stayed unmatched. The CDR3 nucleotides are TGTGCCAGCAGCCCCCAGGGGGAGAACACTGAAGCTTTCTTT. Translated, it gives CASSPQGENTEAFF.

The CDR3 region has the DNA TGTGCCAGCAGCTTAGCGTGGACAGCTAATTCACCCCTCCACTTT. This codes for CASSLAWTANSPLHF. The chain employs TRBV7-2 and TRBJ1-6; the D gene is possibly TRBD1 (6 bases). This CDR3 spans 15 amino acids. V lost 0 bases to trimming and J lost 6 bases, with 9 bases between them. Germline-derived CDR1 and CDR2 are SGHTA and FQGNSA.

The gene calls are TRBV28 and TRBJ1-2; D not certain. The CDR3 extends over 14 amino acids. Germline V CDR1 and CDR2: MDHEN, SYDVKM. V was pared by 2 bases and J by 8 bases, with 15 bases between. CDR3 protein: CASSLALTARGYTF. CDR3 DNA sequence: TGTGCCAGCAGTTTAGCTCTGACCGCGCGCGGCTACACCTTC.

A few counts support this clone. The CDR3 DNA sequence: TGTGCCAGCAGCACGACAGGGGTCTCCTACGAGCAGTACTTC. This sequence encodes CASSTTGVSYEQYF. The rearrangement links TRBV7-2 to TRBJ2-7, with 8 bases matching TRBD1. This CDR3 has 14 amino acids. Germline V gene sequence: CDR1 SGHTA, CDR2 FQGNSA. Trimming cost V 5 bases and J 0 bases; bases outside gene matches: 3. Drawing the rest from reference TRBV7-2 and TRBJ2-7, the complete variable domain is GAGVSQSPSNKVTEKGKDVELRCDPISGHTALYWYRQSLGQGLEFLIYFQGNSAPDKSGLPSDRFSAERTGGSVSTLTIQRTQQEDSAVYLCASSTTGVSYEQYFGPGTRLTVT.

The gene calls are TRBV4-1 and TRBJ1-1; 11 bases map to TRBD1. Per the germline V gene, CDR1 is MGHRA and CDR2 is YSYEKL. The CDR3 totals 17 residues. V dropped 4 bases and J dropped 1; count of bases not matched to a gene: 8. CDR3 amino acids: CASSPLGQGEKNTEAFF. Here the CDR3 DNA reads TGCGCCAGCAGCCCACTGGGACAGGGGGAAAAGAACACTGAAGCTTTCTTT.

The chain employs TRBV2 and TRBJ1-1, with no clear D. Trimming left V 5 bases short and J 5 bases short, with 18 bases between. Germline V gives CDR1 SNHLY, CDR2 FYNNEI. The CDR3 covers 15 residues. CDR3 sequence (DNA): TGTGCCAGCAGTCCCCGCACTCGGGAGAGGACTGAAGCTTTCTTT. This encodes CASSPRTRERTEAFF.

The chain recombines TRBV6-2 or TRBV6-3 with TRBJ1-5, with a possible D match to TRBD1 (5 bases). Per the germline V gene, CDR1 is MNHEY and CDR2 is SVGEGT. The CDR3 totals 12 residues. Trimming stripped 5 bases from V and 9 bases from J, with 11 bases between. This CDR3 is CASSHRFLPQHF. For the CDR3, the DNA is TGTGCCAGCAGTCACAGGTTCCTGCCCCAGCATTTT.

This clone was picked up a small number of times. In DNA, the CDR3 is TGTGCCAGCAGCCGGGACGGAAACACCGGGGAGCTGTTTTTT. It yields the protein CASSRDGNTGELFF. The chain recombines TRBV7-9 with TRBJ2-2; possibly TRBD1 or TRBD2 for D (5 bases each). The germline V and J ends were trimmed by 5 bases and 2 bases, with 9 bases remaining between them. The CDR3 spans 14 residues. Per the germline V gene, CDR1 is SEHNR and CDR2 is FQNEAQ (reference sequence).

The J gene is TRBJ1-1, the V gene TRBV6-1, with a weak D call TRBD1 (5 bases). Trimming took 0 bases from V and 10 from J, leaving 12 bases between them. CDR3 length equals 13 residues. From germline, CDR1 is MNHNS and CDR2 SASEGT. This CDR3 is CASSEARQQRAFF. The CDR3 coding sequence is TGTGCCAGCAGTGAAGCGCGACAGCAGAGAGCTTTCTTT.